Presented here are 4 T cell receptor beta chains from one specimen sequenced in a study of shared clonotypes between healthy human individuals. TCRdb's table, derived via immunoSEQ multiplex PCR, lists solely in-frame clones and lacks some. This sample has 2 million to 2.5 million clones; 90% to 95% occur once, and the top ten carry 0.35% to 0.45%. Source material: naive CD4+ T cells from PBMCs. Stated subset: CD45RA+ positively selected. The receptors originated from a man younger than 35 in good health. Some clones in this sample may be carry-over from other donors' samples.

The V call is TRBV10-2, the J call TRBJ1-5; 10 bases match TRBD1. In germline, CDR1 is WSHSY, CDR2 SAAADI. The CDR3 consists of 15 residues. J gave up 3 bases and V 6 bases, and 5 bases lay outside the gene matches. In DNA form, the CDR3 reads TGCGCCAGCAGAACCGGGACAGGGGACAATCAGCCCCAGCATTTT. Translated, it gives CASRTGTGDNQPQHF.

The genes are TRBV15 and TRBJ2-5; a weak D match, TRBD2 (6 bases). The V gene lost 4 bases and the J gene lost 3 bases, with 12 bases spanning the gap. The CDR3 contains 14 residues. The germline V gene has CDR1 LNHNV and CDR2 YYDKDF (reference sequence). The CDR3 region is CATSTAGTKETQYF. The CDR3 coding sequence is TGTGCCACCAGCACGGCGGGGACGAAAGAGACCCAGTACTTC.

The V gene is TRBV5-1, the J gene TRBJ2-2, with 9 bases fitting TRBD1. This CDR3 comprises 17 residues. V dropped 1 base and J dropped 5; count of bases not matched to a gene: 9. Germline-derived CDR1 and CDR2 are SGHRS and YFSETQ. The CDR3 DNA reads TGCGCCAGCAGCTTGTCATCTGTGACAGGGGGGACCGGGGAGCTGTTTTTT. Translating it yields CASSLSSVTGGTGELFF.

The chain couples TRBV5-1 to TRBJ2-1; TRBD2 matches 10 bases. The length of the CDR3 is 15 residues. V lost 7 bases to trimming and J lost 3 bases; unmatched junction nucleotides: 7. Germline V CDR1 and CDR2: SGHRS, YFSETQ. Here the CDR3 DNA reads TGCGCCAGCGGTTACGGACTAGCGGACTACAATGAGCAGTTCTTC. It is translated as CASGYGLADYNEQFF.